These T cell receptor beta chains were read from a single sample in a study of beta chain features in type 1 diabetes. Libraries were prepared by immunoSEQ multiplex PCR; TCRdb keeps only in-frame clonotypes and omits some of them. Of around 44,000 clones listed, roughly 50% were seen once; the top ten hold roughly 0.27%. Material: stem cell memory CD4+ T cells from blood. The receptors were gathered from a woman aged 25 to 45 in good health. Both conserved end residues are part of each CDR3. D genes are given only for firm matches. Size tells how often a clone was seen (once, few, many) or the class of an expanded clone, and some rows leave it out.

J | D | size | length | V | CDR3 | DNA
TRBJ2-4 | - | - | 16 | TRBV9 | CASSVAEKLAKNIQYF | TGTGCCAGCAGCGTAGCGGAGAAGCTAGCCAAAAACATTCAGTACTTC
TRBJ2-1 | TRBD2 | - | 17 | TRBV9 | CASSTRPSGINDNEQFF | TGTGCCAGCAGCACACGACCTAGCGGGATTAATGACAATGAGCAGTTCTTC
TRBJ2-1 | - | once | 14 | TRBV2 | CASSLLVAYNEQFF | TGTGCCAGCAGTCTACTAGTGGCCTACAATGAGCAGTTCTTC
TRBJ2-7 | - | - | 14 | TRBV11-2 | CASSSSGDSYEQYF | TGTGCCAGCAGCTCCTCAGGGGACTCCTACGAGCAGTACTTC
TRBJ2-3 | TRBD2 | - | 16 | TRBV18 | CASSPFEAGGTDTQYF | TGTGCCAGCTCACCGTTCGAAGCGGGAGGCACAGATACGCAGTATTTT
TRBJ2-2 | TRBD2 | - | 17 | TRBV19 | CASSMGASGRPPGELFF | TGTGCCAGTAGTATGGGGGCTAGCGGGAGACCGCCCGGGGAGCTGTTTTTT
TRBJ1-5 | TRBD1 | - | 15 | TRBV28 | CASSFSDRGAQPQHF | TGTGCCAGCAGTTTTTCCGACAGGGGGGCTCAGCCCCAGCATTTT
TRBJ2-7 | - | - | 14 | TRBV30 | CAWSETEISYEQYF | TGCGCCTGGAGTGAAACAGAGATCTCCTACGAGCAGTACTTC
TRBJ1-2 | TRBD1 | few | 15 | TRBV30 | CAWSPSGTARHGYTF | TGTGCCTGGAGTCCATCTGGGACAGCAAGACATGGCTACACCTTC
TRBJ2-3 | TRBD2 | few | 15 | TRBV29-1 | CSVDGTSGRTDTQYF | TGCAGCGTTGACGGGACTAGCGGGAGGACAGATACGCAGTATTTT
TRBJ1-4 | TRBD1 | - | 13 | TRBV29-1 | CSGSGTENEKLFF | TGCAGCGGGTCCGGGACAGAGAATGAAAAACTGTTTTTT
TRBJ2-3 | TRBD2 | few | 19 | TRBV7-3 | CASSSTGTSGRGRADTQYF | TGTGCCAGCAGCTCTACCGGGACTAGCGGGAGGGGTCGGGCAGATACGCAGTATTTT
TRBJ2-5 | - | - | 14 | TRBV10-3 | CAISESSVQETQYF | TGTGCCATCAGTGAGTCAAGCGTCCAAGAGACCCAGTACTTC
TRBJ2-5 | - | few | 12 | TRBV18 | CASSRTVETQYF | TGTGCCAGCTCACGGACTGTAGAGACCCAGTACTTC
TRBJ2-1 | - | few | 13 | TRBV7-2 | CASSLSRDNQQFF | TGTGCCAGCAGCCTCTCCCGGGATAATCAGCAGTTCTTC
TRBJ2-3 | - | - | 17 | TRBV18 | CASSPSQPGPSGDTQYF | TGTGCCAGCTCACCGTCACAGCCGGGACCCAGCGGGGATACGCAGTATTTT
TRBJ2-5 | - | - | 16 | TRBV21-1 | CASSKRGHLHQETQYF | TGTGCCAGCAGCAAAAGAGGGCACCTCCACCAAGAGACCCAGTACTTC
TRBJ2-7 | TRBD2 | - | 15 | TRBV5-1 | CASSPTSGGSYEQYF | TGCGCCAGCAGCCCAACTAGCGGAGGCTCCTACGAGCAGTACTTC
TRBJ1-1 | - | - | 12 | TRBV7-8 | CASRRGHTEAFF | TGTGCCAGCAGGCGGGGGCACACTGAAGCTTTCTTT
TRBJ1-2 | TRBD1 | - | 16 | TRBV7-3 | CASSLTGQRQGGGYTF | TGTGCCAGCAGCTTAACGGGGCAACGACAGGGGGGAGGCTACACCTTC
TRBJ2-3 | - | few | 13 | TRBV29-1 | CSVEAGVADTQYF | TGCAGCGTTGAAGCGGGAGTTGCAGATACGCAGTATTTT
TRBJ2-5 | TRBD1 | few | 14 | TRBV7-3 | CASSPGTVQETQYF | TGTGCCAGCAGCCCCGGGACAGTACAAGAGACCCAGTACTTC
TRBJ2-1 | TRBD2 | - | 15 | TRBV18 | CASSPGLVGINEQFF | TGTGCCAGCTCGCCGGGACTAGTGGGGATCAATGAGCAGTTCTTC
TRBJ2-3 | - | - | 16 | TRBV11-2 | CASSLGGSYLTDTQYF | TGTGCCAGCAGCTTAGGGGGCTCCTATCTCACAGATACGCAGTATTTT
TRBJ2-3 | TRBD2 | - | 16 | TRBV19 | CASRRTSGSFVDTQYF | TGTGCCAGTCGCCGGACTAGCGGGAGTTTCGTAGATACGCAGTATTTT
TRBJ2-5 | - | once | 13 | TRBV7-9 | CASSFGGKETQYF | TGTGCCAGCAGCTTTGGCGGGAAAGAGACCCAGTACTTC
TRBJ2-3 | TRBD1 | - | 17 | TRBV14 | CASSQVMWQGATDTQYF | TGTGCCAGCAGCCAAGTTATGTGGCAGGGGGCCACAGATACGCAGTATTTT
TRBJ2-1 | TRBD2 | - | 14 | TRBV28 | CASRLAGGGNEQFF | TGTGCCAGCCGCCTAGCGGGAGGGGGCAATGAGCAGTTCTTC
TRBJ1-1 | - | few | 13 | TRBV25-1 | CASSVTRGTEAFF | TGTGCCAGCAGTGTTACTCGGGGCACTGAAGCTTTCTTT
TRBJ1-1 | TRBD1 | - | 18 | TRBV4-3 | CASSQDLGRDRVSFGAFF | TGCGCCAGCAGCCAAGATTTGGGGCGGGACAGGGTAAGTTTCGGAGCTTTCTTT
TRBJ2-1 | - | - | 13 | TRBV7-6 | CASSQVRSEEQFF | TGTGCCAGCAGCCAAGTACGTAGCGAGGAGCAGTTCTTC
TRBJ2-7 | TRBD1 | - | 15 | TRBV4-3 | CASSQELAGGYEQYF | TGCGCCAGCAGCCAAGAATTGGCAGGGGGTTACGAGCAGTACTTC
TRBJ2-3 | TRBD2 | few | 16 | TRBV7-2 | CASSLVGAGGPSTQYF | TGTGCCAGCAGCTTAGTGGGGGCGGGAGGGCCGAGTACGCAGTATTTT
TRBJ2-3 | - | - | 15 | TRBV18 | CASSPPSTGADTQYF | TGTGCCAGCTCACCACCGTCTACCGGGGCAGATACGCAGTATTTT
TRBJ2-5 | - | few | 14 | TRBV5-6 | CASSTGQPQETQYF | TGTGCCAGCAGCACTGGACAGCCACAAGAGACCCAGTACTTC
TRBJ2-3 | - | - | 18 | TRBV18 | CASSPNEERVFGTDTQYF | TGTGCCAGCTCACCGAATGAAGAACGGGTTTTCGGTACAGATACGCAGTATTTT
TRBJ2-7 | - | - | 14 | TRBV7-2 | CASSFRSSPWEQYF | TGTGCCAGCAGCTTCCGGAGTTCCCCTTGGGAGCAGTACTTC